These 30 T cell receptor beta chains came from one sample sequenced in a study of response to subunit inactivated influenza vaccine. TCRdb called the RT-PCR reads again in MiXCR, with one record for every CDR3 protein. The sample has around 520,000 distinct CDR3 sequences; about 25% are singletons. Specimen: CD4+ T cells sorted from PBMCs, collected 5 days after vaccination. These receptors all come from a man in his fifties who received an inactivated influenza vaccine.

This clonotype was seen ten or more times. CDR3 sequence (DNA): TGTGCCAGCAGTTTCGTGGGAACAAAGACCCAGTACTTC. Translating it yields CASSFVGTKTQYF. The chain employs TRBV28 and TRBJ2-5, with D unclear. The V gene's germline CDR1 is MDHEN and CDR2 SYDVKM. V was trimmed by 3 bases and J by 6 bases, leaving 11 bases between them. This CDR3 is built from 13 residues.

The CDR3 reads CSAVRTGATDTQYF. The CDR3 DNA reads TGCAGTGCCGTACGGACAGGGGCCACAGATACGCAGTATTTT. This sequence joins TRBV20-1 and TRBJ2-3; 9 bases align to TRBD1. This CDR3 contains 14 residues. Germline V gene data show CDR1 as DFQATT and CDR2 as SNEGSKA (reference sequence). V dropped 6 bases and J dropped 2; count of bases not matched to a gene: 6.

The genes are TRBV12-3 or TRBV12-4 and TRBJ1-4, with 8 bases fitting TRBD1. This CDR3 region has 15 residues. The V and J ends lost 4 bases and 5 bases, in that order; junction bases with no gene match: 6. CDR3 residues: CASSSRQGKNEKLFF. The DNA of the CDR3 is TGTGCCAGCAGTTCACGACAGGGGAAGAATGAAAAACTGTTTTTT.

This clonotype was detected a few times. This rearrangement joins TRBV21-1 to TRBJ1-3; no DNA check was done on the table's D call, TRBD1. TRBV21-1 is given as a pseudogene. CDR3 length: 17 residues. CDR3 region: CASSTWDSGISGNTIYF. DNA for the CDR3: TGTGCCAGCAGCACCTGGGACAGTGGGATCTCTGGAAACACCATATATTTT.

The V and J genes are TRBV5-1 and TRBJ1-5; 7 bases map to TRBD1. The ends lost 0 bases at V and 9 bases at J; junction bases unmatched: 6. The CDR3 contains 14 residues. The V gene's germline CDR1 is SGHRS and CDR2 YFSETQ. The chain's CDR3 is CASSLDPGGRPQHF. In DNA form, the CDR3 reads TGCGCCAGCAGCTTGGATCCAGGGGGACGGCCCCAGCATTTT.

In this sample, this clonotype turned up a few times. The gene calls are TRBV4-1 and TRBJ1-5; a possible D gene is TRBD1 (5 bases). The germline V and J ends were trimmed by 2 bases and 2 bases, with 7 bases remaining between them. The CDR3 is 14 amino acids. The germline V gene has CDR1 MGHRA and CDR2 YSYEKL. CDR3 nucleotides: TGCGCCAGCAGCCAAACACAGGGCAATCAGCCCCAGCATTTT. Translated, it gives CASSQTQGNQPQHF.

The chain uses TRBV5-1 and TRBJ2-5; 8 bases map to TRBD1. Germline V gene data show CDR1 as SGHRS and CDR2 as YFSETQ. V lost 1 base and J lost 5; bases outside the gene matches: 7. This CDR3 is built from 15 residues. Here the CDR3 DNA reads TGCGCCAGCAGCTTGTTGCGACAGGGGCGGGAGACCCAGTACTTC. Protein: CASSLLRQGRETQYF.

This chain links TRBV7-6 with TRBJ2-2; a weak D match, TRBD1 (6 bases). Trimming cost V 4 bases and J 4 bases, with 25 bases left between them. Looked up from germline, CDR1 is SGHVS and CDR2 is FNYEAQ. The CDR3 totals 19 residues. CDR3 coding DNA: TGTGCCAGCAGCTCGATCCGGGACATACGACCTCTAACCACCGGGGAGCTGTTTTTT. Amino acid sequence: CASSSIRDIRPLTTGELFF.

The CDR3 is CAISMTSGRTETQYF. The CDR3 DNA reads as TGTGCCATCAGCATGACTAGCGGGAGGACAGAGACCCAGTACTTC. The V gene is TRBV10-3, the J gene TRBJ2-5; 13 bases are shared with TRBD2. This CDR3 comprises 15 residues. V dropped 6 bases and J dropped 4; count of bases not matched to a gene: 5. The V gene's germline CDR1 is ENHRY and CDR2 SYGVKD.

Only a few counts were recorded for this clonotype. J is TRBJ2-7 and V is TRBV5-1, with 7 bases that match TRBD2. CDR1 and CDR2 (germline): SGHRS, YFSETQ. This CDR3 region has 16 residues. The junction had 14 bases not matched to a gene; V was cut back by 8 bases and J by 0 bases. CDR3 sequence reads: CASSTLAVLPSYEQYF. The DNA for the CDR3 is TGCGCCAGTTCGACCCTAGCGGTGTTACCCTCCTACGAGCAGTACTTC.

This clonotype was found many times. This chain links TRBV4-1 with TRBJ2-3, with 7 bases lining up with TRBD2. V dropped 2 bases and J dropped 0; count of bases not matched to a gene: 2. The CDR3 contains 15 residues. Germline V gives CDR1 MGHRA, CDR2 YSYEKL. This chain's CDR3 is CASSQFGGSTDTQYF. The DNA of the CDR3 is TGCGCCAGCAGCCAATTCGGGGGGAGCACAGATACGCAGTATTTT.

The rearrangement uses TRBV4-3 and TRBJ2-3, with a weak D call TRBD1 (6 bases). V lost 10 bases, J lost 5 bases, and 13 bases lay in between. The CDR3 runs 12 residues. Germline CDR1 and CDR2: LGHNA and YSLEER. CDR3 amino acids: CATSGEKDTQYF. The CDR3 region has the DNA TGCGCCACCTCAGGGGAGAAAGATACGCAGTATTTT.

This rearrangement joins TRBV7-2 to TRBJ2-5, with 7 bases that match TRBD1. J gave up 1 base and V 5 bases, and 4 bases lay outside the gene matches. The germline V gene has CDR1 SGHTA and CDR2 FQGNSA. The CDR3 extends over 14 amino acids. The CDR3 DNA reads as TGTGCCAGCAGCGACAGGGTTCGCCAAGAGACCCAGTACTTC. Translation: CASSDRVRQETQYF.

The chain links TRBV7-6 to TRBJ2-5; maybe TRBD2 (6 bases). Deletions cut 4 bases from V and 5 bases from J, with 17 bases between. The CDR3 is 15 amino acids. Germline V gives CDR1 SGHVS, CDR2 FNYEAQ. CDR3 DNA: TGTGCCAGCAGCTCGTGGAGGGCGGTCAGGGAGACCCAGTACTTC. This codes for CASSSWRAVRETQYF.

The chain uses TRBV20-1 and TRBJ2-7; TRBD2 agrees at 8 bases. There are 13 residues in the CDR3. The ends lost 3 bases at V and 1 base at J; junction bases unmatched: 2. Germline loops: CDR1 DFQATT, CDR2 SNEGSKA (reference sequence). CDR3 loop: CSARSGGSYEQYF. As DNA, the CDR3 is TGCAGTGCTAGGAGCGGGGGTTCCTACGAGCAGTACTTC.

This clonotype was seen more than once but under ten times. The rearrangement joins TRBV6-5 to TRBJ2-1, with D unclear. V lost 6 bases to trimming and J lost 6 bases, with 9 bases between them. The CDR3 extends over 12 amino acids. CDR1 is MNHEY and CDR2 is SVGAGI in the germline V gene. This CDR3 reads CASRNWGNEQFF. CDR3 DNA: TGTGCCAGCAGGAATTGGGGCAATGAGCAGTTCTTC.

By proportion, this clonotype is medium-sized (0.01 to 0.1%). The rearrangement uses TRBV20-1 and TRBJ1-5, with TRBD1 matching 10 bases. Per germline, CDR1 DFQATT and CDR2 SNEGSKA (reference sequence). With 6 bases clipped from V and 6 bases from J, the junction kept 8 bases outside the gene matches. The CDR3 is made up of 14 amino acids. CDR3 amino acids: CSAKTTGGFQPQHF. CDR3 sequence (DNA): TGCAGTGCAAAAACGACAGGGGGCTTTCAGCCCCAGCATTTT.

The CDR3 region is CASSPVQSIQYF. CDR3 nucleotides: TGTGCCAGCAGCCCTGTACAGTCCATTCAGTACTTC. V is TRBV7-9 and J is TRBJ2-4; D remains ambiguous. Per the germline V gene, CDR1 is SEHNR and CDR2 is FQNEAQ (reference sequence). The CDR3 runs to 12 residues. The V end lost 5 bases, the J end lost 9 bases, and 11 bases lay between the germline ends.

This clonotype was picked up many times. The genes are TRBV29-1 and TRBJ2-1; no firm D call. The CDR3 runs to 12 residues. Germline CDR1 SQVTM, CDR2 ANQGSEA. Trimming left V 0 bases short and J 8 bases short, with 8 bases between. CDR3 in amino acids: CSVEDLRDEQFF. DNA for the CDR3: TGCAGCGTTGAAGACCTTAGGGATGAGCAGTTCTTC.

This clonotype was detected a few times. The J gene is TRBJ2-1, the V gene TRBV21-1; TRBD1, the table's D call, was not compared with the DNA. TRBV21-1 has pseudogene status. The CDR3 runs 15 residues. CDR3 coding DNA: TGTGCCAGCAGCAAAGGTCCCCGTCCCTACAATGAGCAGTTCTTC. It specifies CASSKGPRPYNEQFF.

The J gene is TRBJ2-3, the V gene TRBV20-1, with 9 bases matching TRBD2. CDR3 size: 15 residues. The V gene's germline CDR1 is DFQATT and CDR2 SNEGSKA (reference sequence). Trimming removed 7 bases from V and 6 bases from J; junction bases left unmatched: 14. The CDR3 here is CSVPRGSGRSDTQYF. Written as DNA, the CDR3 is TGCAGTGTCCCCAGGGGAAGCGGGAGGTCGGATACGCAGTATTTT.

At least ten counts were recorded for this clonotype. This chain uses TRBV28 with TRBJ2-7; D uncertain. Germline assignment: CDR1 MDHEN and CDR2 SYDVKM. V shed 5 bases and J shed 3 bases, with 8 bases lying between them. The CDR3 is 12 residues long. CDR3: CASSLPNYEQYF. In DNA form, the CDR3 reads TGTGCCAGCAGTCTTCCGAACTACGAGCAGTACTTC. The full variable domain, in which reference TRBV28 and TRBJ2-7 provide the parts outside the CDR3, is DVKVTQSSRYLVKRTGEKVFLECVQDMDHENMFWYRQDPGLGLRLIYFSYDVKMKEKGDIPEGYSVSREKKERFSLILESASTNQTSMYLCASSLPNYEQYFGPGTRLTVT.

The V and J genes are TRBV12-3 or TRBV12-4 and TRBJ2-7; D unclear. The V end was cut by 3 bases, the J end by 3 bases, with 9 bases between. The CDR3 consists of 13 residues. The CDR3 DNA follows: TGTGCCAGCAGTTTGGCGACTGACTACGAGCAGTACTTC. Its translation is CASSLATDYEQYF.

The chain is built from TRBV7-6 and TRBJ2-3, with 7 bases matching TRBD1. CDR1 is SGHVS and CDR2 is FNYEAQ in the germline V gene. The CDR3 contains 16 residues. The V segment lost 1 base and the J segment 2 bases; nucleotides outside the gene matches: 6. In DNA form, the CDR3 reads TGTGCCAGCAGCTTAGGTCCCGGGACAGTCACAGATACGCAGTATTTT. Its protein is CASSLGPGTVTDTQYF.

The V gene is TRBV12-3 or TRBV12-4, the J gene TRBJ1-1, with TRBD1 matching 7 bases. The CDR3 runs to 13 residues. J gave up 7 bases and V 1 base, and 3 bases lay outside the gene matches. In nucleotides, the CDR3 is TGTGCCAGCAGTTTAGGGGCAGGGGGTGAAGCTTTCTTT. Residues: CASSLGAGGEAFF.

This clonotype appeared a few times. The chain has TRBV28 and TRBJ2-1; D call uncertain. The V end was cut by 5 bases, the J end by 0 bases, with 23 bases between. Germline values: CDR1 MDHEN, CDR2 SYDVKM. CDR3 length: 19 amino acids. The DNA of the CDR3 is TGTGCCAGCAGTCGAGCTGAACGATCCGTGACCCGCTCCTACAATGAGCAGTTCTTC. Amino acids: CASSRAERSVTRSYNEQFF.

This clonotype was recorded a few times. This chain uses TRBV12-3 or TRBV12-4 with TRBJ1-3, with unresolved D. The CDR3 is 13 residues long. Between the trimmed V and J ends, which lost 6 bases and 2 bases, there was a span of 8 bases. This CDR3 is CASRPTPGNTIYF. Here the CDR3 DNA reads TGTGCCAGCAGGCCGACGCCTGGAAACACCATATATTTT.

The V and J genes are TRBV5-1 and TRBJ2-1, with a possible D match to TRBD1 (6 bases). V was trimmed by 4 bases and J by 2 bases, leaving 19 bases between them. CDR1 is SGHRS and CDR2 is YFSETQ in the germline V gene. The CDR3 covers 17 residues. The CDR3 loop reads CASSKRNSRDTYNEQFF. The CDR3 bases are TGCGCCAGCAGCAAGCGGAACTCGAGGGACACCTACAATGAGCAGTTCTTC.

The rearrangement joins TRBV6-2 or TRBV6-3 to TRBJ2-1; D ambiguous. Trimming removed 0 bases from V and 0 bases from J, with 6 bases in between. CDR1 and CDR2 from the germline V gene are MNHEY and SVGEGT. The CDR3 runs to 15 residues. CDR3 amino acids: CASSYSVSSYNEQFF. The CDR3 coding sequence is TGTGCCAGCAGTTACTCTGTGAGCTCCTACAATGAGCAGTTCTTC.

The sample holds many counts of this clonotype. This chain uses TRBV4-2 with TRBJ2-2, with D possibly TRBD2 on 5 matching bases. Germline V CDR1 and CDR2: LGHNA, YNFKEQ. This CDR3 spans 18 amino acids. The V gene lost 0 bases and the J gene lost 0 bases, with 14 bases spanning the gap. This CDR3 reads CASSQDLSSASNTGELFF. CDR3 coding DNA: TGTGCCAGCAGCCAAGATTTGAGTAGCGCATCGAACACCGGGGAGCTGTTTTTT.